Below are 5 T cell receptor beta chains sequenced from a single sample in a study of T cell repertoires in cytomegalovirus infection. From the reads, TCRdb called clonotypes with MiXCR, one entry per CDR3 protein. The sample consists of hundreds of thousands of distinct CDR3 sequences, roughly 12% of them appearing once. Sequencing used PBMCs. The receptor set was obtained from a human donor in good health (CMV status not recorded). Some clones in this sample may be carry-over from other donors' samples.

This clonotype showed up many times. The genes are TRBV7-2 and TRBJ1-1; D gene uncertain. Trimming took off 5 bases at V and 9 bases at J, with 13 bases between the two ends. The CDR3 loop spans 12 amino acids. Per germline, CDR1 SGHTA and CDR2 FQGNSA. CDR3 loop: CASSPNTVKAFF. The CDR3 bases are TGTGCCAGCAGCCCGAACACAGTCAAAGCTTTCTTT.

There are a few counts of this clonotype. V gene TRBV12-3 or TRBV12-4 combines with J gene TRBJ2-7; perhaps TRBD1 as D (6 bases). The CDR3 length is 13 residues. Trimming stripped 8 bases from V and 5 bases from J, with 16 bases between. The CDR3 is CASGLIGGNEQYF. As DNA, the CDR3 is TGTGCCAGCGGCTTGATAGGGGGAAACGAGCAGTACTTC.

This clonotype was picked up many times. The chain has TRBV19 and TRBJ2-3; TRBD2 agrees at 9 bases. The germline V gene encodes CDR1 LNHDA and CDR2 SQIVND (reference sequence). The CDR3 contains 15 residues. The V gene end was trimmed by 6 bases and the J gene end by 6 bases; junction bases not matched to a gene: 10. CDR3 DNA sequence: TGTGCCAGTAGGCCGGGACTAGCTCTTCTGGATACGCAGTATTTT. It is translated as CASRPGLALLDTQYF.

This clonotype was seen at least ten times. The CDR3 protein is CASSLGSGMNTEAFF. The CDR3, as DNA: TGTGCCAGCAGCTTAGGGTCGGGAATGAACACTGAAGCTTTCTTT. The chain has TRBV7-2 and TRBJ1-1; D is undetermined. The CDR3 spans 15 residues. From germline, CDR1 is SGHTA and CDR2 FQGNSA. Trimming left V 1 base short and J 0 bases short, with 9 bases between.

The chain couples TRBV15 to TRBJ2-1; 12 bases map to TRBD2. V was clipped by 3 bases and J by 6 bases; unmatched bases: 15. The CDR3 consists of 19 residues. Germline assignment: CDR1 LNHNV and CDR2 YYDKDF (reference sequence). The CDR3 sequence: CATSSQTGETSGGSNEQFF. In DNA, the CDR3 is TGTGCCACCAGCAGCCAGACGGGGGAAACTAGCGGGGGGTCCAATGAGCAGTTCTTC.